A selection of T cell receptor beta chains follows, all from one sample in a study of control samples from healthy donors and cancer patients. Using immunoSEQ multiplex PCR, the repertoire was profiled, and TCRdb retains in-frame clones only, with some absent. The repertoire holds tens of thousands of clones, 90% to 95% seen once, with roughly 0.8% in the top ten. The sequenced material came from PBMCs. The receptor source for this set is a young man with colorectal cancer. The CDR3 runs from the conserved cysteine through the conserved F or W. Fields, in order: clone size, J gene, V gene, D gene, CDR3 DNA, CDR3 protein. D genes are given only for firm matches. Size tells how often a clone was seen (once, few, many) or the class of an expanded clone, and some rows leave it out.

clone size: .; J gene: TRBJ2-1; V gene: TRBV7-8; D gene: TRBD2; CDR3 DNA: TGTGCCAGCAGCCGGCGACCGACTAGCGGGGGACTGGTATCCTACAATGAGCAGTTCTTC; CDR3 protein: CASSRRPTSGGLVSYNEQFF
clone size: .; J gene: TRBJ1-2; V gene: TRBV19; D gene: .; CDR3 DNA: TGTGCCAGTAGTCCAGGGATACTGGTCTATGGCTACACCTTC; CDR3 protein: CASSPGILVYGYTF
clone size: .; J gene: TRBJ1-2; V gene: TRBV4-1; D gene: .; CDR3 DNA: TGCGCCAGCAGCCAGCCCGGAGACTATGGCTACACCTTC; CDR3 protein: CASSQPGDYGYTF
clone size: .; J gene: TRBJ1-5; V gene: TRBV30; D gene: .; CDR3 DNA: TGTGCCTGTAATGGGTTCAATCAGCCCCAGCATTTT; CDR3 protein: CACNGFNQPQHF
clone size: .; J gene: TRBJ2-3; V gene: TRBV5-1; D gene: .; CDR3 DNA: TGCGCCAGCAGCCGGGGGGAGAGGGGGCGGGATACGCAGTATTTT; CDR3 protein: CASSRGERGRDTQYF
clone size: .; J gene: TRBJ2-1; V gene: TRBV10-3; D gene: .; CDR3 DNA: TGTGCCATCAGGGAACAGGGCTCCTACAATGAGCAGTTCTTC; CDR3 protein: CAIREQGSYNEQFF
clone size: .; J gene: TRBJ1-2; V gene: TRBV5-6; D gene: .; CDR3 DNA: TGTGCCAGCAGCCCCTTGGGGGGGAGAGTGGATGGCTACACCTTC; CDR3 protein: CASSPLGGRVDGYTF
clone size: .; J gene: TRBJ1-1; V gene: TRBV5-6; D gene: .; CDR3 DNA: TGTGCCAGCAGCCGCATCACTGAAGCTTTCTTT; CDR3 protein: CASSRITEAFF
clone size: .; J gene: TRBJ2-1; V gene: TRBV7-9; D gene: .; CDR3 DNA: TGTGCCAGCAGCTGGACCAGGGATCGATCCTACAATGAGCAGTTCTTC; CDR3 protein: CASSWTRDRSYNEQFF
clone size: .; J gene: TRBJ1-1; V gene: TRBV12-3/TRBV12-4; D gene: .; CDR3 DNA: TGTGCCAGCAGTTCCAGAGGGGGCACTGAAGCTTTCTTT; CDR3 protein: CASSSRGGTEAFF
clone size: .; J gene: TRBJ2-1; V gene: TRBV3-1/TRBV3-2; D gene: TRBD2; CDR3 DNA: TGTGCCAGCAGCCAAGACGGGGGGAGCTCCTACAATGAGCAGTTCTTC; CDR3 protein: CASSQDGGSSYNEQFF
clone size: .; J gene: TRBJ2-2; V gene: TRBV7-9; D gene: .; CDR3 DNA: TGTGCCAGCAGCTTACCAAAGAAGACCGGGGAGCTGTTTTTT; CDR3 protein: CASSLPKKTGELFF
clone size: .; J gene: TRBJ2-3; V gene: TRBV6-2/TRBV6-3; D gene: .; CDR3 DNA: TGTGCCAGCAGTTACTCGGGGATGGGGGTGTCAGTAGATACGCAGTATTTT; CDR3 protein: CASSYSGMGVSVDTQYF
clone size: .; J gene: TRBJ1-1; V gene: TRBV5-1; D gene: .; CDR3 DNA: TGCGCCAGCAGCTTGGTACCCGGTAGGTACACTGAAGCTTTCTTT; CDR3 protein: CASSLVPGRYTEAFF
clone size: .; J gene: TRBJ2-5; V gene: TRBV15; D gene: TRBD1; CDR3 DNA: TGTGCCACCAGCAGAGATATAGGACAGGGGGCTAGGGAACAAGAGACCCAGTACTTC; CDR3 protein: CATSRDIGQGAREQETQYF
clone size: .; J gene: TRBJ1-2; V gene: TRBV6-5; D gene: .; CDR3 DNA: TGTGCCAGCAGTTACTCTGGGCCCTATGGCTACACCTTC; CDR3 protein: CASSYSGPYGYTF
clone size: .; J gene: TRBJ2-2; V gene: TRBV29-1; D gene: TRBD2; CDR3 DNA: TGCCGCGGCGGGGGGGCGTTGGACGGGGAGCTGTTTTTT; CDR3 protein: CRGGGALDGELFF
clone size: .; J gene: TRBJ1-1; V gene: TRBV18; D gene: TRBD1; CDR3 DNA: TGTGCCAGCTCACCTAAAACGACAGGGATGGGCGCTGAAGCTTTCTTT; CDR3 protein: CASSPKTTGMGAEAFF
clone size: .; J gene: TRBJ2-3; V gene: TRBV10-1; D gene: TRBD1; CDR3 DNA: TGCGCCAGCAGCGGCGACTGGGACAGGGACACAGATACGCAGTATTTT; CDR3 protein: CASSGDWDRDTDTQYF
clone size: .; J gene: TRBJ1-4; V gene: TRBV30; D gene: .; CDR3 DNA: TGTGCCTGGAGAGGGGGTTCTAATGAAAAACTGTTTTTT; CDR3 protein: CAWRGGSNEKLFF
clone size: .; J gene: TRBJ1-1; V gene: TRBV7-2; D gene: .; CDR3 DNA: TGTGCCAGCAGCTTAGGAGGCACTCCCCTCCCAGCTTTCTTT; CDR3 protein: CASSLGGTPLPAFF
clone size: .; J gene: TRBJ2-2; V gene: TRBV2; D gene: TRBD1; CDR3 DNA: TGTGCCAGCAGGGACAGGGAGGCCGGGGAGCTGTTTTTT; CDR3 protein: CASRDREAGELFF
clone size: .; J gene: TRBJ2-2; V gene: TRBV9; D gene: .; CDR3 DNA: TGTGCCAGCAGCCCATTAGCGGCTGAGGTCACCGGGGAGCTGTTTTTT; CDR3 protein: CASSPLAAEVTGELFF
clone size: .; J gene: TRBJ1-1; V gene: TRBV19; D gene: TRBD1; CDR3 DNA: TGTGCCAGTAGCATCAAAGCCGGGACAGGGAACACTGAAGCTTTCTTT; CDR3 protein: CASSIKAGTGNTEAFF
clone size: .; J gene: TRBJ2-7; V gene: TRBV3-1/TRBV3-2; D gene: TRBD2; CDR3 DNA: TGTGCCAGCAGCCAAGGGCATAGCGGGGGGCTACCCCCCGAGCAGTACTTC; CDR3 protein: CASSQGHSGGLPPEQYF
clone size: once; J gene: TRBJ2-7; V gene: TRBV6-1; D gene: .; CDR3 DNA: TGTGCCAGCAGTGAAACCCCCTCAGGGACCTACGAGCAGTACTTC; CDR3 protein: CASSETPSGTYEQYF
clone size: .; J gene: TRBJ2-3; V gene: TRBV6-4; D gene: .; CDR3 DNA: TGTGCCAGCAGTGACTCGGCTGGGGGCGGTCGAGCAGATACGCAGTATTTT; CDR3 protein: CASSDSAGGGRADTQYF
clone size: .; J gene: TRBJ2-5; V gene: TRBV5-6; D gene: .; CDR3 DNA: TGTGCCAGCAGCTATGGAACAGGGCGAGAGACCCAGTACTTC; CDR3 protein: CASSYGTGRETQYF
clone size: .; J gene: TRBJ1-4; V gene: TRBV6-5; D gene: .; CDR3 DNA: TGTGCCAGCAGCAACAGGGTAGCCAATGAAAAACTGTTTTTT; CDR3 protein: CASSNRVANEKLFF
clone size: .; J gene: TRBJ2-2; V gene: TRBV9; D gene: .; CDR3 DNA: TGTGCCAGCAGCATACGGAACACCGGGGAGCTGTTTTTT; CDR3 protein: CASSIRNTGELFF
clone size: once; J gene: TRBJ2-2; V gene: TRBV9; D gene: TRBD1; CDR3 DNA: TGTGCCAGCAGCGGACTCCCGGGACAGGGTTCCGTCGTCTCCGGGGAGCTGTTTTTT; CDR3 protein: CASSGLPGQGSVVSGELFF
clone size: once; J gene: TRBJ2-3; V gene: TRBV9; D gene: .; CDR3 DNA: TGTGCCAGCAGCGTAGATAGACTAGGGGGGGCAGATACGCAGTATTTT; CDR3 protein: CASSVDRLGGADTQYF
clone size: .; J gene: TRBJ1-5; V gene: TRBV5-5; D gene: TRBD1; CDR3 DNA: TGTGCCAGCAGCTTACGGACAGGGAATAATCAGCCCCAGCATTTT; CDR3 protein: CASSLRTGNNQPQHF
clone size: .; J gene: TRBJ2-1; V gene: TRBV5-4; D gene: .; CDR3 DNA: TGTGCCAGCAGCTCCTTATACAATGAGCAGTTCTTC; CDR3 protein: CASSSLYNEQFF
clone size: .; J gene: TRBJ1-5; V gene: TRBV7-9; D gene: .; CDR3 DNA: TGTGCCAGCAGCTTACAGAATCAGCCCCAGCATTTT; CDR3 protein: CASSLQNQPQHF
clone size: .; J gene: TRBJ1-1; V gene: TRBV12-3/TRBV12-4; D gene: .; CDR3 DNA: TGTGCCAGCCTACACCAAGGGGGGACTGAAGCTTTCTTT; CDR3 protein: CASLHQGGTEAFF
clone size: .; J gene: TRBJ2-3; V gene: TRBV6-2/TRBV6-3; D gene: TRBD1; CDR3 DNA: TGTGCCAGCAGTCGGACAGGGGGTCTTGGATCAGATACGCAGTATTTT; CDR3 protein: CASSRTGGLGSDTQYF
clone size: .; J gene: TRBJ1-2; V gene: TRBV6-2/TRBV6-3; D gene: .; CDR3 DNA: TGTGCCAGCAGTTACCGGGGCCAGCGCTACTATGGCTACACCTTC; CDR3 protein: CASSYRGQRYYGYTF
clone size: .; J gene: TRBJ1-5; V gene: TRBV7-8; D gene: TRBD1; CDR3 DNA: TGTGCCAGCAGCTTTTTAAGAGCGGGGACAGGGGGTGTGGGCAGGTCCCAGCCCCAGCATTTT; CDR3 protein: CASSFLRAGTGGVGRSQPQHF
clone size: .; J gene: TRBJ2-3; V gene: TRBV4-1; D gene: TRBD2; CDR3 DNA: TGCGCCAGCAGCAACTTTGGTAGCGGGGGTAGAACAGATACGCAGTATTTT; CDR3 protein: CASSNFGSGGRTDTQYF